These T cell receptor beta chains were read from a single sample in a study of CD8+CD57+ T cells in acquired aplastic anemia. TCRdb re-called the reads with MiXCR, one entry per CDR3 protein. Of about 150,000 distinct CDR3 sequences in the sample, more than 35% were seen once. The sequencing input was sorted CD4+, CD8+, or CD8+CD57+ T cells (not recorded which) from PBMCs. The origin of the receptors is a human donor in good health, serving as a control. The conserved cysteine and the conserved F or W are not part of the CDR3 here. The order of the fields is CDR3 protein, clone size, V gene, J gene. Size is omitted from some rows. Given values are once, few, many or a class for expanded clones.

ASSPSREETQY	-	TRBV5-6	TRBJ2-5
ASSLGEGRAHEQF	many	TRBV12-3/TRBV12-4	TRBJ2-1
ASSGLGPFDEQF	many	TRBV12-3/TRBV12-4	TRBJ2-1
ASMGGAHGYT	-	TRBV2	TRBJ1-2
ASSPSGNRRGYT	-	TRBV11-2	TRBJ1-2
AGSTRGEVQETQY	once	TRBV7-9	TRBJ2-5
ASSPEESWNYEQY	many	TRBV14	TRBJ2-7
ASSQIPSTDTQY	many	TRBV7-2	TRBJ2-3
ASSLGAHYGYT	many	TRBV11-2	TRBJ1-2
ASSLPQGEKLF	-	TRBV25-1	TRBJ1-4
ATSDSEVAF	-	TRBV24-1	TRBJ1-1
ASSQDSAITGNTIY	-	TRBV3-1	TRBJ1-3
AWSVRTQY	once	TRBV30	TRBJ2-5
ASSSWTVIEAF	few	TRBV12-3/TRBV12-4	TRBJ1-1
ASSFSDVRETQY	-	TRBV7-9	TRBJ2-5
SARTIGLAGGDIQY	many	TRBV20-1	TRBJ2-4
ASSSLKEGYT	-	TRBV19	TRBJ1-2
ASSPRLTSNTEAF	once	TRBV27	TRBJ1-1
ATTQYNARTDTQY	-	TRBV15	TRBJ2-3
ASSQDWGYRGYT	many	TRBV3-1	TRBJ1-2
AISVGTGLRETQY	-	TRBV7-6	TRBJ2-5
ASSLLGLYGYT	many	TRBV19	TRBJ1-2
ASGTGLEKLF	-	TRBV2	TRBJ1-4
ACCAGKSYNEQF	many	TRBV30	TRBJ2-1
ASRRDTEAF	few	TRBV19	TRBJ1-1
ATEGQGSYEQY	medium-sized	TRBV24-1	TRBJ2-7
ASSEAARSYGYT	many	TRBV6-1	TRBJ1-2
ASSELASGVNEQF	many	TRBV2	TRBJ2-1
AISESGGLGPDEQY	many	TRBV10-3	TRBJ2-7
ASSQDGGLISYNSPLH	-	TRBV4-1	TRBJ1-6
ASSPSDSGSYEQY	once	TRBV4-1	TRBJ2-7
ARRGGGSIRKPYNEQF	many	TRBV11-2	TRBJ2-1
ASSSEAEHSPLH	-	TRBV7-9	TRBJ1-6
ASSPRRQGTGYT	-	TRBV5-1	TRBJ1-2